The TCR beta chain under discussion was sequenced for a study of blood T cells in healthy people across ages. Whole-study findings and limits: One million T cells yielded diversity estimates that were considered underestimates. Because sorting was not performed, PBMCs prevented conclusive naive versus antigen-experienced comparison. CMV status of donors was unknown, possibly confounding expanded clonotype changes. Among T cells, TCR beta diversity per million cells dropped roughly linearly as age rose.

A second roughly 7 to 12 cycle PCR used barcoded and J-beta primers. TCRdb ran MiXCR on the 5' RACE reads and lists one entry per CDR3 protein. The sample holds over 600,000 distinct CDR3 sequences, roughly 41% seen once. V dropped 1 base and J dropped 6 bases, with 10 bases sitting between them. The CDR3 has 15 residues. CDR1 is LGHDT and CDR2 is YNNKEL in the germline V gene (reference sequence). With regard to this clonotype: Its antigen is currently unknown.

Material for sequencing was blood. This sequence was found in a man older than 75 in good health. The J gene is TRBJ1-6, the V gene TRBV3-1; D is perhaps TRBD1 (5 bases). The CDR3, as DNA: TGTGCCAGCAGCCAAGTCGGGGGAGGTAATTCACCCCTCCACTTT. Its protein product is CASSQVGGGNSPLHF.